The present TCR beta chain was sequenced within a study of CD8 T cells in ankylosing spondylitis. This clonotype turned up a few times. Library preparation for TCR beta used quantitative 5'-RACE with molecular barcodes. In TCRdb, the 5' RACE reads were re-called with MiXCR into one record per CDR3 protein. The sample includes roughly 200,000 distinct CDR3 sequences, around 25% of them seen just once. CDR3 length: 13 residues. Germline V lookup: CDR1 DFQATT, CDR2 SNEGSKA (reference sequence). With V trimmed by 1 base and J by 6 bases, 5 bases remained unmatched. V is TRBV20-1 and J is TRBJ2-7; 8 nucleotides match TRBD1. Sequenced material: blood, either unsorted or a sorted T cell fraction (not recorded which). The receptor was isolated from a male donor with ankylosing spondylitis or in good health (not recorded which). The DNA for the CDR3 is TGCAGTGCTAGAGTCCAGGGGGCCTCCGAGCAGTACTTC. Its translation: CSARVQGASEQYF.